Included here is one TCR beta chain sequence, with context. Some clones are missing from TCRdb's copy, which holds only in-frame ones; the method was immunoSEQ multiplex PCR. The table lists around 70,000 clones, about nine tenths of them singletons. This entry is derived from a study of blood T cell repertoires in COVID-19. Looking at the study overall: T cells, B-cell-depleted T cells, or PBMCs supplied cDNA or gDNA.

The CDR3 runs to 15 residues. Looked up from germline, CDR1 is SEHNR and CDR2 is FQNEAQ (reference sequence). The trim removed 3 bases at V and 4 bases at J, leaving 6 bases unmatched. The chain employs TRBV7-9 and TRBJ1-3, with TRBD1 identical over 7 bases. Sequencing used peripheral blood. The sequence derives from a woman older than 75 with active or convalescent COVID-19. DNA for the CDR3: TGTGCCAGCAGCTTCGACAGGGTGATAGGAAACACCATATATTTT. It codes for CASSFDRVIGNTIYF.